This TCR beta chain was captured by sequencing in a study of CD8 T cells in ankylosing spondylitis. Study-wide points: In ankylosing spondylitis blood, a motif of eight highly homologous TCR beta variants appeared characteristic.

As concerns this clonotype: Its specificity is not known.

TCRdb reanalysed the 5' RACE reads using MiXCR and keeps one entry per CDR3 protein. The sample records about 390,000 distinct CDR3 sequences, 20% to 25% being singletons. This CDR3 contains 17 residues. The V gene's germline CDR1 is LGHNT and CDR2 FRNRAP. The ends were cut back, 0 bases at V and 3 bases at J, with 16 bases in the middle. This receptor was obtained from a male donor with ankylosing spondylitis. Input material: blood, either unsorted or a sorted T cell fraction (not recorded which). The V gene is TRBV12-5, the J gene TRBJ2-3; no firm D call. The CDR3 nucleotides read TGTGCTAGTGGTTTGGTCCCGGGCCGGAGCCGGACAGATACGCAGTATTTT. This codes for CASGLVPGRSRTDTQYF.